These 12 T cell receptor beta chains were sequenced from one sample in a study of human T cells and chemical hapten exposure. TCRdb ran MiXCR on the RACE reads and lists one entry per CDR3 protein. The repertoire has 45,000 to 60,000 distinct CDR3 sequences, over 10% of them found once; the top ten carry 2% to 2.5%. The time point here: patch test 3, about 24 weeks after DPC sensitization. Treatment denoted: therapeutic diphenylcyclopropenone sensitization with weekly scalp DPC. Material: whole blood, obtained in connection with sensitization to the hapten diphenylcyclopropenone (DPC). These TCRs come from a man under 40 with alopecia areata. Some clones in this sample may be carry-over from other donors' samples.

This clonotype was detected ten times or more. CDR3 region: CASSFSNQPQHF. The CDR3 nucleotides are TGTGCCAGCAGTTTCTCAAATCAGCCCCAGCATTTT. This chain uses TRBV6-6 with TRBJ1-5; D call uncertain. V lost 4 bases and J lost 4, with 5 bases in between. CDR3 length: 12 residues. Germline assignment: CDR1 MNHNY and CDR2 SVGAGI (reference sequence).

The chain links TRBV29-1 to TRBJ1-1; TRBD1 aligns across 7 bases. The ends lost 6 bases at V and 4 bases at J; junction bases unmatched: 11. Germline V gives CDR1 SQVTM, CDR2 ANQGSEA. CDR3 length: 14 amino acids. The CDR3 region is CSVIGGRGSTEAFF. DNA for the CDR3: TGCAGCGTCATTGGGGGCAGGGGGAGCACTGAAGCTTTCTTT.

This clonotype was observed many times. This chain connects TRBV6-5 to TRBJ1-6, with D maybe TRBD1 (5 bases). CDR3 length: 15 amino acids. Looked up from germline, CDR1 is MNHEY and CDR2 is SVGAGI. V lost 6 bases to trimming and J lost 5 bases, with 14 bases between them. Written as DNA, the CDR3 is TGTGCCAGCAGAGGCAAGGGGAGACATAATTCACCCCTCCACTTT. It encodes CASRGKGRHNSPLHF.

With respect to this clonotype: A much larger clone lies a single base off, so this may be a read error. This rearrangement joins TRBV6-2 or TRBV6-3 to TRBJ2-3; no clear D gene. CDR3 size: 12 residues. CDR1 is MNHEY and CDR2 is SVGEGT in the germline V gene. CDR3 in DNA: TGTGCCAGCTGTTACTCGACAGATACGCAGTATTTT. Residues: CASCYSTDTQYF.

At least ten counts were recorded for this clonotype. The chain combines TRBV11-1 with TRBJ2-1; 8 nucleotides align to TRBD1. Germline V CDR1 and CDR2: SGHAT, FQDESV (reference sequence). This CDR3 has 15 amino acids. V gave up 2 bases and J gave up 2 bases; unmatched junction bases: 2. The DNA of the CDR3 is TGTGCCAGCAGCTTAAAACAGGGGGCCTACAATGAGCAGTTCTTC. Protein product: CASSLKQGAYNEQFF. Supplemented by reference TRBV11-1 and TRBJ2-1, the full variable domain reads EAEVAQSPRYKITEKSQAVAFWCDPISGHATLYWYRQILGQGPELLVQFQDESVVDDSQLPKDRFSAERLKGVDSTLKIQPAELGDSAMYLCASSLKQGAYNEQFFGPGTRLTVL.

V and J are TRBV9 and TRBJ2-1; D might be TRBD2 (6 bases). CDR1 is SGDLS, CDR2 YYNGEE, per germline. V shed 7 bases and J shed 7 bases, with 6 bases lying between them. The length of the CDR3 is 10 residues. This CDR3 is CASGGNEQFF. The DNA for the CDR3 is TGTGCCAGCGGAGGGAATGAGCAGTTCTTC.

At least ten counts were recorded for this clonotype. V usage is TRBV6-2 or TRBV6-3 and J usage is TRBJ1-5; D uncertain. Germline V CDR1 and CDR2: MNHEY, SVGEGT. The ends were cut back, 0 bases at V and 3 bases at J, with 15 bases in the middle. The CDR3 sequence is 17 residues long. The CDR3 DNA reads TGTGCCAGCAGTTACTCGCCCCAGCTGCGCCCCAATCAGCCCCAGCATTTT. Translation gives CASSYSPQLRPNQPQHF.

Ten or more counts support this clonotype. CDR3 in DNA: TGTGCCAGCAGTTTGCAGCGGGGGGACCAAGAGACCCAGTACTTC. As protein: CASSLQRGDQETQYF. V and J are TRBV27 and TRBJ2-5; 9 bases map to TRBD2. Germline-derived CDR1 and CDR2 are MNHEY and SMNVEV (reference sequence). After removal of 3 bases from V and 0 bases from J, the junction contained 2 bases not matched to a gene. This CDR3 has 15 residues.

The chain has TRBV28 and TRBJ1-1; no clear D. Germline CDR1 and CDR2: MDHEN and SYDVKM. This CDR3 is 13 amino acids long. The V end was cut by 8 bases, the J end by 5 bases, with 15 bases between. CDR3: CASGNYSTTEAFF. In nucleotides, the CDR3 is TGTGCCAGCGGTAACTACAGCACTACTGAAGCTTTCTTT.

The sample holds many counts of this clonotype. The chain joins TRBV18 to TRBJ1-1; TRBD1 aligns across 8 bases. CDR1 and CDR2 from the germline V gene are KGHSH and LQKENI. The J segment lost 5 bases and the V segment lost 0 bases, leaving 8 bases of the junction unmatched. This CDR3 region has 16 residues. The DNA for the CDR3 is TGTGCCAGCTCACCACCGGTTGCAGGGGGCTATACTGAAGCTTTCTTT. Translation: CASSPPVAGGYTEAFF.

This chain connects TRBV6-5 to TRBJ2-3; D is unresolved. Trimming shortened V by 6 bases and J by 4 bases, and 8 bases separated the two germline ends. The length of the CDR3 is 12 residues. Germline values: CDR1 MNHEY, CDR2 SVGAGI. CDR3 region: CASRPRADTQYF. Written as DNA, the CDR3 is TGTGCCAGCAGACCCAGAGCAGATACGCAGTATTTT.

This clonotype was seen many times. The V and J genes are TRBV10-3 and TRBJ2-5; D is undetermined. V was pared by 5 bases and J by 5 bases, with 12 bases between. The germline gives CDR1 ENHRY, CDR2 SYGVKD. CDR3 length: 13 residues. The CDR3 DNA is TGTGCCATCAGTCCGGGCTATCAGGAGACCCAGTACTTC. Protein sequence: CAISPGYQETQYF.